The source of this TCR beta chain is a study of cytomegalovirus exposure and HLA in healthy donors. Remarks on this clone: Its antigen remains unknown.

Germline CDR1 reads MDHEN; CDR2 reads SYDVKM. Trimming cost V 4 bases and J 7 bases, with 8 bases left between them. This CDR3 spans 12 amino acids. Points from the study as a whole: The study put around 180 TCR beta chains on its list as cytomegalovirus-associated. In a later analysis, most CMV-associated TCR beta chains appeared HLA-restricted.

Primers included in the PCR were 60 Vbeta and 13 Jbeta primers. Clones were sequenced by immunoSEQ multiplex PCR, and TCRdb holds only the in-frame ones, with some missing. The data contain about 100,000 clones, 65% to 80% of them singletons. The sequence was obtained from a middle-aged man in good health and CMV-seronegative. The rearrangement joins TRBV28 to TRBJ2-1; the D is unclear. Sequenced sample: PBMCs. CDR3 in amino acids: CASSSLPNEQFF. For the CDR3, the DNA is TGTGCCAGCAGTTCCCTTCCTAATGAGCAGTTCTTC.